The clone carrying this T cell receptor (beta chain) was detected a few times. The whole isolated RNA underwent reverse transcription, so sequencing captured expressed TCRB transcripts. The table came from immunoSEQ multiplex PCR; TCRdb's copy has only in-frame clones and leaves some out. The sample carries hundreds of thousands of clones, around 68% recorded once. The entry originates in a study of beta chain features in type 1 diabetes. With 6 bases removed from V and 2 bases from J, the gap between germline ends came to 10 bases. Looked up from germline, CDR1 is KGHSH and CDR2 is LQKENI. This CDR3 spans 13 amino acids.

The J gene is TRBJ2-5, the V gene TRBV18; the D is unclear. The sample was naive CD4+ T cells from blood. The TCR sequence derives from a man aged 25 to 40 in good health. The CDR3 nucleotides are TGTGCCAGCTCCCTTGGAACACAAGAGACCCAGTACTTC. Translating it yields CASSLGTQETQYF.